Shown below are 13 T cell receptor beta chains from a single sample sequenced in a study of T cell responses to AZD1222 COVID-19 vaccine (dated by TCRdb to 2020 to 2023). What the time point label conveys for this sample: baseline before first vaccination. The method was the immunoSEQ multiplex PCR assay. Not all clones reach the TCRdb copy of this immuneACCESS table, which keeps in-frame sequences only. Checked studies attribute under half of the gap to unresolved V genes and leave the rest unexplained. Here the sample has over 110,000 clones; more than 85% occur a single time. The ten largest clones take up roughly 5% of the sample. Sequencing was performed on peripheral blood, taken on day 0 of AZD1222 vaccination. The origin of the receptors is an adult in good health.

The J gene is TRBJ1-4, the V gene TRBV5-6; D unresolved. Deletions cut 6 bases from V and 0 bases from J, with 12 bases between. Germline-derived CDR1 and CDR2 are SGHDT and YYEEEE. There are 15 residues in the CDR3. The CDR3 region is CASKVTDATNEKLFF. CDR3 nucleotide sequence: TGTGCCAGCAAGGTTACAGACGCAACTAATGAAAAACTGTTTTTT.

This chain joins TRBV4-1 and TRBJ2-7; a weak D match, TRBD1 (6 bases). V was pared by 3 bases and J by 0 bases, with 12 bases between. This CDR3 contains 15 residues. The germline gives CDR1 MGHRA, CDR2 YSYEKL. CDR3 bases: TGCGCCAGCAGCCAGGTGACAGGTTTCTCCTACGAGCAGTACTTC. Residues: CASSQVTGFSYEQYF.

This sequence joins TRBV6-2 or TRBV6-3 and TRBJ2-2, with 9 bases fitting TRBD1. Per the germline V gene, CDR1 is MNHEY and CDR2 is SVGEGT. Trimming removed 5 bases from V and 6 bases from J; junction bases left unmatched: 13. There are 17 residues in the CDR3. The CDR3 loop is CASSTGQGPKLAGELFF. The CDR3 nucleotides are TGTGCCAGCAGTACTGGACAGGGGCCCAAGTTAGCCGGGGAGCTGTTTTTT.

In this sample, this clone turned up once. This chain uses TRBV19 with TRBJ2-7, with D unresolved. The CDR3 runs to 11 residues. V lost 5 bases and J lost 5, with 7 bases in between. In germline, CDR1 is LNHDA, CDR2 SQIVND (reference sequence). CDR3 loop: CASSRGHEQYF. In DNA form, the CDR3 reads TGTGCCAGTAGTCGAGGCCACGAGCAGTACTTC. Variable domain in full (rest from reference TRBV19 and TRBJ2-7): DGGITQSPKYLFRKEGQNVTLSCEQNLNHDAMYWYRQDPGQGLRLIYYSQIVNDFQKGDIAEGYSVSREKKESFPLTVTSAQKNPTAFYLCASSRGHEQYFGPGTRLTVT.

V and J are TRBV5-1 and TRBJ2-1, with 8 bases lining up with TRBD2. V lost 9 bases, J lost 6 bases, and 20 bases stayed unmatched. Germline lookup yields CDR1 SGHRS and CDR2 YFSETQ. The CDR3 length is 17 residues. The CDR3 reads CATKTGPGTRTANEQFF. The CDR3 DNA follows: TGCGCCACCAAAACCGGACCGGGGACTAGAACCGCCAATGAGCAGTTCTTC.

The chain combines TRBV1 with TRBJ2-1; TRBD2, the table's D call, was not compared with the DNA. TRBV1 is labeled a pseudogene. CDR3 size: 15 residues. CDR3 residues: CTSSHWESSYNEQFF. The DNA for the CDR3 is TGCACCAGCAGCCACTGGGAGAGCTCCTACAATGAGCAGTTCTTC.

This sequence joins TRBV7-9 and TRBJ1-3; the match to TRBD1 covers 7 bases. Germline CDR1 and CDR2: SEHNR and FQNEAQ (reference sequence). After removal of 5 bases from V and 0 bases from J, the junction contained 4 bases not matched to a gene. The CDR3 runs 15 residues. The DNA of the CDR3 is TGTGCCAGCAGCCCCGGACAGGTCTCTGGAAACACCATATATTTT. Translation: CASSPGQVSGNTIYF. The full variable domain, its missing parts supplied by reference TRBV7-9 and TRBJ1-3, is DTGVSQNPRHKITKRGQNVTFRCDPISEHNRLYWYRQTLGQGPEFLTYFQNEAQLEKSRLLSDRFSAERPKGSFSTLEIQRTEQGDSAMYLCASSPGQVSGNTIYFGEGSWLTVV.

CDR3 in DNA: TGTGCCAGCAGTCAGCCGGGACAGGGGACCTACGAGCAGTACTTC. It specifies CASSQPGQGTYEQYF. The chain links TRBV27 to TRBJ2-7; 10 positions match TRBD1. Germline assignment: CDR1 MNHEY and CDR2 SMNVEV (reference sequence). V was pared by 5 bases and J by 2 bases, with 6 bases of the junction left unmatched. The CDR3 consists of 15 residues.

The chain carries TRBV5-1 and TRBJ2-2; D is unclear. The CDR3 loop spans 15 amino acids. V gave up 4 bases and J gave up 7 bases, with 17 bases separating them. Germline V CDR1 and CDR2: SGHRS, YFSETQ. CDR3 nucleotide sequence: TGCGCCAGCAGCCTGGACCTCCGTGGAAACGGGGAGCTGTTTTTT. Its protein is CASSLDLRGNGELFF.

This clone appeared once. The chain employs TRBV6-5 and TRBJ2-3, with 7 nucleotides matching TRBD1. V lost 6 bases to trimming and J lost 0 bases; unmatched junction nucleotides: 3. CDR1 and CDR2 (germline): MNHEY, SVGAGI. The CDR3 covers 14 residues. The CDR3 protein is CASRTGLSTDTQYF. The CDR3 DNA sequence: TGTGCCAGCAGGACAGGGCTTAGCACAGATACGCAGTATTTT.

The chain is built from TRBV3-1 (or the pseudogene TRBV3-2) and TRBJ1-2; 8 bases match TRBD1. V trimming: 6 bases; J trimming: 6 bases; junction bases outside the gene matches: 6. This CDR3 region has 13 residues. Germline V lookup: CDR1 LGHDT, CDR2 YNNKEL (reference sequence). The CDR3 sequence is CASRIGQGHGYTF. The DNA for the CDR3 is TGTGCCAGCAGAATAGGACAGGGACATGGCTACACCTTC.

The chain couples TRBV6-6 to TRBJ1-1; TRBD1 matches 10 bases. V trimming: 5 bases; J trimming: 7 bases; junction bases outside the gene matches: 13. In germline, CDR1 is MNHNY, CDR2 SVGAGI (reference sequence). CDR3 size: 16 residues. For the CDR3, the DNA is TGTGCCAGCAGTCGAAACCCGGGACAGGGGTTTTTTGAAGCTTTCTTT. Its protein product is CASSRNPGQGFFEAFF.

The J gene is TRBJ2-5, the V gene TRBV6-5; TRBD1 might be the D (6 bases). In germline, CDR1 is MNHEY, CDR2 SVGAGI. This CDR3 comprises 14 residues. Trimming pared 10 bases from V and 5 bases from J, leaving 20 bases between. CDR3 in amino acids: CATAWAPTGETQYF. The CDR3, as DNA: TGTGCCACAGCGTGGGCCCCCACAGGGGAGACCCAGTACTTC.